Sequencing of this T cell receptor beta chain was carried out in a study of naive and memory T cell subsets. Germline V gene data show CDR1 as SQVTM and CDR2 as ANQGSEA. V was cut by 5 bases and J by 6 bases, with 17 bases left in between. This CDR3 has 13 residues. Both TRBC1 and TRBC2 were covered by a beta constant-region primer of two equimolar oligonucleotides. Ligated cDNA was amplified by four rounds of PCR with nested alpha and beta constant-region primers and SP2. MiXCR was run by TCRdb on the UMI-ligation and nested PCR reads, yielding one entry per CDR3 protein. This table has over 130,000 distinct CDR3 sequences, 15% to 25% appearing once. This clonotype was detected a few times. Its antigen is still unknown. Findings and limits, study-wide: A few larger clonotypes appeared in naive repertoires, especially CD8, possibly memory cells re-expressing CD45RA. Expression changes during T cell differentiation may affect RNA-based TCR counts.

Sequencing used naive CD8+ T cells from blood. The V and J genes are TRBV29-1 and TRBJ2-7; D is possibly TRBD2 (6 bases). The receptor was isolated from a human donor in good health. The CDR3 DNA reads TGCAGCGTTCCCGGAGGGTTGACGGGCGAGCAGTACTTC. This gives the protein CSVPGGLTGEQYF.